The clone carrying this TCR beta chain has more than one count but fewer than ten. The data belong to a study of regulatory T cells in long-lasting Graves disease. About the study: Antithyroid drugs had been taken under 3 months by newly diagnosed Graves' patients.

Documented time point: newly diagnosed GD, antithyroid drugs for less than 3 months. PBMC RNA served as the TCR library source. American Thyroid Association guidelines defined how Graves' disease was diagnosed. CDR3 regions were amplified by Arm-PCR using iRepertoire HTBI primers to build TCR beta libraries. Each CDR3 protein gets one entry after TCRdb re-called the multiplex PCR reads with MiXCR. The profile shows around 480,000 distinct CDR3 sequences, around 16% of them singletons. A further study also used this sample, focusing on T cells in Graves' hyperthyroidism and ophthalmopathy. As reported in that work: HTBI primers were used for first-round RT-PCR of the TCR CDR3.

The sequencing used peripheral blood mononuclear cells (PBMCs), collected at new diagnosis, from a patient treated with antithyroid drugs. The TCR comes from a man aged 40-50 years with Graves disease.

The CDR3 region has the DNA TGTGCCACCAGTGGCGTTAGCGGGGGCAAAAACATTCAGTACTTC. Protein product: CATSGVSGGKNIQYF. The chain joins TRBV24-1 to TRBJ2-4, with 9 bases identical to TRBD2. There are 15 residues in the CDR3. Germline V gene data show CDR1 as KGHDR and CDR2 as SFDVKD. Trimming removed 5 bases from V and 3 bases from J; junction bases left unmatched: 4.